These 6 T cell receptor beta chains originate from one sample sequenced in a study of CXCR3-negative and CXCR3-positive naive CD8 T cells. The method, 5' RACE with UMI labels, was used to prepare the TRB cDNA libraries. Using the 5' RACE reads, TCRdb records one entry per CDR3 protein without DNA. The clone table shows some 49,000 distinct CDR3 sequences, with the ten largest holding about 2.3%. Sequences were obtained from naive CXCR3- CD8+ T cells from blood. Subset defined: CD45RO-CCR7+CD27+CD95- naive CD8+ T cells lacking CXCR3 (TNR3-). These receptor sequences come from a human donor in good health. Some clones in this sample may be carry-over from other donors' samples.

The V gene is TRBV14, the J gene TRBJ2-1; the TRBD1 assignment by TCRdb is unverifiable without DNA. CDR1 SGHDN and CDR2 FVKESK come from the germline V gene. There are 16 residues in the CDR3. The CDR3 loop is CASSQERRGQFYEQFF. The full variable domain, rest sourced from reference TRBV14 and TRBJ2-1, is EAGVTQFPSHSVIEKGQTVTLRCDPISGHDNLYWYRRVMGKEIKFLLHFVKESKQDESGMPNNRFLAERTGGTYSTLKVQPAELEDSGVYFCASSQERRGQFYEQFFGPGTRLTVL.

Judged by frequency, this clonotype is medium-sized. The chain couples TRBV14 to TRBJ2-4. The CDR3 has 16 residues. Per the germline V gene, CDR1 is SGHDN and CDR2 is FVKESK. The CDR3 sequence: CASSQSRSSAKNIQYF.

This sequence joins TRBV20-1 and TRBJ2-7; there is no DNA to check the TCRdb D call of TRBD2. This CDR3 spans 16 amino acids. Per the germline V gene, CDR1 is DFQATT and CDR2 is SNEGSKA (reference sequence). The CDR3 sequence: CSARVAGALTLYEQYF.

J is TRBJ1-2 and V is TRBV29-1; without DNA, the TCRdb call of TRBD1 cannot be checked. Germline V gene lookup returns CDR1 SQVTM and CDR2 ANQGSEA. The CDR3 is 13 amino acids. The CDR3 region is CSVDDGTGDGYTF.

The CDR3 sequence is CASSSDGNQPQHF. This chain joins TRBV28 and TRBJ1-5. Looked up from germline, CDR1 is MDHEN and CDR2 is SYDVKM. The CDR3 consists of 13 residues.

The CDR3 spells CASSLFASGGARETQYF. J is TRBJ2-5 and V is TRBV12-3 or TRBV12-4; no DNA is available, so the TRBD2 call from TCRdb remains unchecked. The CDR3 runs to 17 residues.